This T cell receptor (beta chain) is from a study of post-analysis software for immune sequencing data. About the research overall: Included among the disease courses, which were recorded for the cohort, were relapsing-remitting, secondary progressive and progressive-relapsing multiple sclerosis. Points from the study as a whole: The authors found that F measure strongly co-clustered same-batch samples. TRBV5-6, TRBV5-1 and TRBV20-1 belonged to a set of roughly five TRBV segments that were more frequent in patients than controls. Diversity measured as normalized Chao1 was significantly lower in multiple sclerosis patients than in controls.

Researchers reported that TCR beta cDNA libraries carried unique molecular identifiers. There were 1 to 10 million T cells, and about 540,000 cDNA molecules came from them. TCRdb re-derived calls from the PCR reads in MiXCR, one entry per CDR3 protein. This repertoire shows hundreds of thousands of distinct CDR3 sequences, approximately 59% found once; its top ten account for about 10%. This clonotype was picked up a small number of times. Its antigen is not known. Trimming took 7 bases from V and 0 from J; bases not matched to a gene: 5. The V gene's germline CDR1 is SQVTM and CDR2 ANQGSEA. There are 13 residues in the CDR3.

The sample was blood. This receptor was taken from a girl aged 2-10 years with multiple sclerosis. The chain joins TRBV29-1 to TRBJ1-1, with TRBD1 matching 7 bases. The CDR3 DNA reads TGCAGCGGCCAGACAGGGATGAACACTGAAGCTTTCTTT. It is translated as CSGQTGMNTEAFF.